These 10 T cell receptor beta chains originate from one sample sequenced in a study of cytomegalovirus exposure and HLA in healthy donors. The study ran its PCR with 60 Vbeta and 13 Jbeta primers. The assay was immunoSEQ multiplex PCR, and TCRdb's table has in-frame clones only and misses some. The table records about 160,000 clones, 75% to 85% of them present only once. The specimen was PBMCs. The receptors come from a man aged 45 to 65 in good health and CMV-seropositive.

The V gene is TRBV11-3, the J gene TRBJ2-5, with D maybe TRBD2 (5 bases). The CDR3 runs to 13 residues. Germline V CDR1 and CDR2: SGHNT, YENEEA. With 5 bases removed from V and 2 bases from J, the gap between germline ends came to 9 bases. The CDR3 loop is CASSPSGQETQYF. The CDR3 DNA follows: TGTGCCAGCAGCCCAAGCGGACAAGAGACCCAGTACTTC.

The chain couples TRBV27 to TRBJ2-3; D is perhaps TRBD1 (5 bases). CDR1 is MNHEY and CDR2 is SMNVEV in the germline V gene (reference sequence). V was shortened by 7 bases and J by 2 bases, with 13 bases between the two germline ends. CDR3 length: 14 residues. CDR3 coding DNA: TGTGCCAGCACCTCCACAGGTTTCACAGATACGCAGTATTTT. It yields the protein CASTSTGFTDTQYF.

In its sample, this clone was seen once. The rearrangement joins TRBV13 to TRBJ2-3; D is perhaps TRBD2 (5 bases). The CDR3 has 13 residues. The germline gives CDR1 PRHDT, CDR2 FYEKMQ (reference sequence). Trimming removed 3 bases from V and 6 bases from J, with 10 bases in between. DNA of the CDR3: TGTGCCAGCAGCTTCGGGCGCGGGGATACGCAGTATTTT. This sequence encodes CASSFGRGDTQYF.

The chain combines TRBV28 with TRBJ2-5; 8 nucleotides line up with TRBD2. Losses at the gene ends were 1 base for V and 2 bases for J; bases not matched to a gene: 12. CDR3 length: 18 amino acids. The germline V gene has CDR1 MDHEN and CDR2 SYDVKM. The CDR3 is CASSLLYERENPQETQYF. The CDR3, as DNA: TGTGCCAGCAGTTTATTATATGAGCGGGAGAACCCTCAAGAGACCCAGTACTTC.

The V and J genes are TRBV28 and TRBJ2-5; TRBD2 matches at 16 bases. This CDR3 contains 15 residues. With 7 bases clipped from V and 3 bases from J, the junction kept 2 bases outside the gene matches. The germline V gene encodes CDR1 MDHEN and CDR2 SYDVKM. The DNA of the CDR3 is TGTGCCAGCACTGGGACTAGCGGGGGGGAAGAGACCCAGTACTTC. Its translation: CASTGTSGGEETQYF.

J is TRBJ2-1 and V is TRBV27; 11 bases are a match to TRBD2. Germline-derived CDR1 and CDR2 are MNHEY and SMNVEV (reference sequence). The CDR3 sequence is 18 residues long. J was trimmed by 2 bases and V by 4 bases; bases with no gene match: 10. The CDR3 DNA reads as TGTGCCAGCAGTTCCCTTATAGCGGGAGGGGGTCCCTACAATGAGCAGTTCTTC. Translated: CASSSLIAGGGPYNEQFF.

V and J are TRBV27 and TRBJ1-2; D unresolved. The V end lost 1 base, the J end lost 8 bases, and 14 bases lay between the germline ends. This CDR3 region has 14 residues. Germline V CDR1 and CDR2: MNHEY, SMNVEV (reference sequence). The CDR3 spells CASSLFPGSWGYTF. The CDR3 DNA is TGTGCCAGCAGTTTATTCCCGGGTTCTTGGGGCTACACCTTC.

The chain combines TRBV5-6 with TRBJ1-4; the match to TRBD1 covers 7 bases. The germline V gene encodes CDR1 SGHDT and CDR2 YYEEEE. This CDR3 contains 15 residues. V shed 4 bases and J 4 bases; nucleotides not matched to a gene: 7. The CDR3: CASSPTGSSNEKLFF. In DNA form, the CDR3 reads TGTGCCAGCAGCCCGACAGGGTCGAGTAATGAAAAACTGTTTTTT. The complete variable domain, with remaining parts taken from reference TRBV5-6 and TRBJ1-4, reads DAGVTQSPTHLIKTRGQQVTLRCSPKSGHDTVSWYQQALGQGPQFIFQYYEEEERQRGNFPDRFSGHQFPNYSSELNVNALLLGDSALYLCASSPTGSSNEKLFFGSGTQLSVL.

The sample holds a few counts of this clone. The chain links TRBV7-6 to TRBJ2-7; possibly TRBD1 for D (5 bases). CDR1 is SGHVS, CDR2 FNYEAQ, per germline. V was trimmed by 5 bases and J by 2 bases, leaving 7 bases between them. The CDR3 totals 12 residues. CDR3: CASSMTAYEQYF. CDR3 nucleotides: TGTGCCAGCAGCATGACAGCCTACGAGCAGTACTTC.

The CDR3 DNA sequence: TGCGCCAGCAGCTTTGGGGCGGGGGGGCCGGGTTTCTTT. Its translation is CASSFGAGGPGFF. J is TRBJ1-1 and V is TRBV4-1, with D possibly TRBD1 on 6 matching bases. The CDR3 is 13 residues long. Looked up from germline, CDR1 is MGHRA and CDR2 is YSYEKL. Trimming took off 5 bases at V and 13 bases at J, with 20 bases between the two ends.